This TCR beta chain was sequenced for a study of control samples from healthy donors and cancer patients. Repertoires were generated with immunoSEQ multiplex PCR, while TCRdb's copy carries only in-frame clones and drops some. The data contain about 78,000 clones, around nine tenths of them singletons. J lost 3 bases, V lost 10 bases, and 8 bases had no gene match. CDR3 length: 14 amino acids. Per the germline V gene, CDR1 is SNHLY and CDR2 is FYNNEI. The sample taken for sequencing was blood. The chain is built from TRBV2 and TRBJ2-1; 8 bases are a match to TRBD1. This receptor was obtained from a woman aged 60-75 years in good health. CDR3 residues: CATQDRVGYNEQFF. The CDR3 DNA reads TGTGCCACCCAGGACAGGGTCGGCTACAATGAGCAGTTCTTC.